This T cell receptor (beta chain) was retrieved from a study of early T cells in non-severe SARS-CoV-2 infection. For the study at large: Sequencing was performed on bulk RNA from unsorted whole blood, leaving chains unpaired.

MiXCR, applied by TCRdb to the 5' RACE reads, yields one record per CDR3 protein. The data contain 120,000 or so distinct CDR3 sequences, roughly 12% of them singletons. Germline values: CDR1 LGHNA, CDR2 YNFKEQ. This CDR3 comprises 12 residues. Trimming took off 5 bases at V and 10 bases at J, with 14 bases between the two ends. The chain is built from TRBV4-2 and TRBJ1-1; D unresolved. The receptor was derived from an adult who was a healthcare worker with PCR-confirmed SARS-CoV-2 infection or an uninfected control (not recorded which). The sequences come from whole blood, collected at baseline. CDR3 protein: CASSARNGVAFF. The CDR3 DNA sequence: TGTGCCAGCAGCGCACGTAATGGGGTAGCTTTCTTT.